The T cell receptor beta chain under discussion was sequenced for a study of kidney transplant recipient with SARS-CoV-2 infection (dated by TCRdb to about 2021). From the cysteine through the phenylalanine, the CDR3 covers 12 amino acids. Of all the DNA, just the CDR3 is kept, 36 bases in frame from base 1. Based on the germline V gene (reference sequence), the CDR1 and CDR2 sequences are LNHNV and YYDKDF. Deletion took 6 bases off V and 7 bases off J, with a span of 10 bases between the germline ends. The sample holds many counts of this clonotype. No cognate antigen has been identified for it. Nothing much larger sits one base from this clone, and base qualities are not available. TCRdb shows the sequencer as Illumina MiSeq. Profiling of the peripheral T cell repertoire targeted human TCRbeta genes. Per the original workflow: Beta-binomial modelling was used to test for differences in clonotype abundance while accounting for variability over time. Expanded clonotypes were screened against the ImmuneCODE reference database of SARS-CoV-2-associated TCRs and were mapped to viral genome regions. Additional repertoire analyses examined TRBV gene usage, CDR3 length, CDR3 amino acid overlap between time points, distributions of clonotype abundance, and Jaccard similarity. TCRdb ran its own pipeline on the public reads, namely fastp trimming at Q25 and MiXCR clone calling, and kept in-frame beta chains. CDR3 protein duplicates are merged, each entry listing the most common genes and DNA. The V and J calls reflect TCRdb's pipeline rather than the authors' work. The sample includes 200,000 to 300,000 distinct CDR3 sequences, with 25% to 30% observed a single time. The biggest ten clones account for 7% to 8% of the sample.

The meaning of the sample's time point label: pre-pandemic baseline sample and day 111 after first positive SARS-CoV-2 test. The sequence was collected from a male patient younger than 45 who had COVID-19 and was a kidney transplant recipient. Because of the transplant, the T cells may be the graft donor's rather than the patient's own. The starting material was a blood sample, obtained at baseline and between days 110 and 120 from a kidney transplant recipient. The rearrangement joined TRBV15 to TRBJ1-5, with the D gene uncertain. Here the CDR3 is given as CATSEWGQPQHF. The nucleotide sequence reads TGTGCCACCAGTGAGTGGGGACAGCCCCAGCATTTT.